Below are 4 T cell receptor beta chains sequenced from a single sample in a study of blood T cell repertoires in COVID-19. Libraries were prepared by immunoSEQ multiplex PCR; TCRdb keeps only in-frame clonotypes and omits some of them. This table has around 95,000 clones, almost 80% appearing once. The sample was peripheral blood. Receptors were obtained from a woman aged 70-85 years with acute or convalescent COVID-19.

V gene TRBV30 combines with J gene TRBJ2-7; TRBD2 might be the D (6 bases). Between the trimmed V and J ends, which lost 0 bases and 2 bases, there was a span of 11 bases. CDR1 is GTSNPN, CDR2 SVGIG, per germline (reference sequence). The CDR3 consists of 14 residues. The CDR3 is CAWSVGTAPYEQYF. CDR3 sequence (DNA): TGTGCCTGGAGTGTCGGGACTGCCCCCTACGAGCAGTACTTC.

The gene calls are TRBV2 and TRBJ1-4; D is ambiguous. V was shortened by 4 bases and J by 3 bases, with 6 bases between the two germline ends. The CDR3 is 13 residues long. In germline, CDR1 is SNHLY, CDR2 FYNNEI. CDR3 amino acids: CASSGHPNEKLFF. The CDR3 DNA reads TGTGCCAGCAGTGGACACCCTAATGAAAAACTGTTTTTT.

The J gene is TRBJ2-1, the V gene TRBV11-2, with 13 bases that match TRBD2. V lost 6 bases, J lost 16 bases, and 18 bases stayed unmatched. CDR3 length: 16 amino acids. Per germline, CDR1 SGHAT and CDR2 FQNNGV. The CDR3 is CASRDGLAGVHELFFF. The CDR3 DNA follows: TGTGCCAGCAGAGACGGACTAGCGGGGGTGCATGAGCTTTTTTTCTTC.

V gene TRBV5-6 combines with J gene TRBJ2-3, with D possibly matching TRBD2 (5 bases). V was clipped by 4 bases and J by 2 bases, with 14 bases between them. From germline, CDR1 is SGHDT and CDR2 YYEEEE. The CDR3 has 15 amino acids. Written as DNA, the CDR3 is TGTGCCAGCAGCCTCCGACTGACTAACACAGATACGCAGTATTTT. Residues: CASSLRLTNTDTQYF.